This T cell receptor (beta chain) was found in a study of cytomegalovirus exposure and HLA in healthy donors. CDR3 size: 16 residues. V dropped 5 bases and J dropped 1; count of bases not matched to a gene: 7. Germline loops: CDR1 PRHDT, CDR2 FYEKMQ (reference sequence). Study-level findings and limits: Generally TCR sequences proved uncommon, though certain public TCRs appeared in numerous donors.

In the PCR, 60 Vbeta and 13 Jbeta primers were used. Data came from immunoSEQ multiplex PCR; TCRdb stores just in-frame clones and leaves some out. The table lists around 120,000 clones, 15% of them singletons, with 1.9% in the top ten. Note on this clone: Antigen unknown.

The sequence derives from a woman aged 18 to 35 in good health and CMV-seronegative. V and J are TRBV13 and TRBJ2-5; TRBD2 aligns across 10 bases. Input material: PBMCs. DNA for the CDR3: TGTGCCAGCAGCCCGGCTAGCGGGAGTCTCCAAGAGACCCAGTACTTC. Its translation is CASSPASGSLQETQYF.